These T cell receptor beta chains were read from a single sample in a study of technical replicates of blood from a few donors. Libraries were prepared by immunoSEQ multiplex PCR; TCRdb keeps only in-frame clonotypes and omits some of them. The data show 60,000 to 80,000 clones, around 87% seen once. Sample: PBMCs. The receptors shown here come from a human donor in good health. Some clones in this sample may be carry-over from other donors' samples. Each CDR3 is given with its conserved first and last residue. Each record gives: CDR3 protein, CDR3 DNA, J gene, D gene, V gene, clone size. The D gene is left open where the match is weak. Rows may omit the clone size; those that give it use once, few, many or a size class.

CDR3: CASSPSGTGGNQPQHF; DNA: TGTGCCAGCTCACCTTCCGGGACAGGGGGCAATCAGCCCCAGCATTTT; J: TRBJ1-5; D: TRBD1; V: TRBV18; size: NA
CDR3: CASSFRGPAGEKLFF; DNA: TGCGCCAGCAGCTTCCGGGGTCCTGCTGGCGAAAAACTGTTTTTT; J: TRBJ1-4; D: NA; V: TRBV5-1; size: NA
CDR3: CASSTDYPGETQYF; DNA: TGTGCCAGCAGCACCGACTACCCCGGAGAGACCCAGTACTTC; J: TRBJ2-5; D: NA; V: TRBV4-2; size: NA
CDR3: CASGVGNSYNEQFF; DNA: TGTGCCTCCGGAGTCGGGAACTCCTACAATGAGCAGTTCTTC; J: TRBJ2-1; D: NA; V: TRBV2; size: NA
CDR3: CASSLSREVNKETQYF; DNA: TGTGCCAGCAGCTTATCGCGGGAGGTCAATAAAGAGACCCAGTACTTC; J: TRBJ2-5; D: TRBD2; V: TRBV7-6; size: NA
CDR3: CASASGYEQYF; DNA: TGTGCCAGCGCTAGCGGCTACGAGCAGTACTTC; J: TRBJ2-7; D: TRBD2; V: TRBV6-5; size: NA
CDR3: CASSLSGTYEQYF; DNA: TGCGCCAGCAGCCTTAGCGGTACCTACGAGCAGTACTTC; J: TRBJ2-7; D: NA; V: TRBV5-1; size: NA
CDR3: CAWSVGNSGVNEQYF; DNA: TGTGCCTGGAGTGTTGGAAATAGCGGGGTGAACGAGCAGTACTTC; J: TRBJ2-7; D: TRBD2; V: TRBV30; size: NA
CDR3: CASSLEGVMNTEAFF; DNA: TGCGCCAGCAGCTTGGAGGGGGTCATGAACACTGAAGCTTTCTTT; J: TRBJ1-1; D: NA; V: TRBV5-1; size: NA
CDR3: CASSPGLVGETQYF; DNA: TGTGCCAGCAGTCCGGGACTAGTCGGGGAGACCCAGTACTTC; J: TRBJ2-5; D: TRBD2; V: TRBV28; size: NA
CDR3: CASTAGSNTEAFF; DNA: TGTGCCAGCACCGCGGGGTCTAACACTGAAGCTTTCTTT; J: TRBJ1-1; D: NA; V: TRBV6-1; size: NA
CDR3: CASSPRILSGELFF; DNA: TGTGCCAGTAGTCCGAGGATTCTGTCCGGGGAGCTGTTTTTT; J: TRBJ2-2; D: NA; V: TRBV19; size: once
CDR3: CSVAGAISSYNEQFF; DNA: TGCAGCGTTGCAGGGGCTATAAGCTCCTACAATGAGCAGTTCTTC; J: TRBJ2-1; D: NA; V: TRBV29-1; size: NA
CDR3: CASSIGLAGVYEQYF; DNA: TGTGCCAGCAGCATAGGACTAGCGGGAGTCTACGAGCAGTACTTC; J: TRBJ2-7; D: TRBD2; V: TRBV5-5; size: NA
CDR3: CASSIQVGGGPQHF; DNA: TGTGCCAGTAGTATCCAGGTGGGAGGTGGGCCCCAGCATTTT; J: TRBJ1-5; D: NA; V: TRBV19; size: few
CDR3: CASSLDRETEAFF; DNA: TGTGCCAGCAGCCTTGACAGGGAAACTGAAGCTTTCTTT; J: TRBJ1-1; D: TRBD1; V: TRBV7-3; size: NA
CDR3: CASSLLDSNYGYTF; DNA: TGTGCCAGCAGCTTGTTAGACAGTAACTATGGCTACACCTTC; J: TRBJ1-2; D: NA; V: TRBV7-9; size: NA
CDR3: CASSTLLRNSPLHF; DNA: TGTGCCAGCAGCACTCTTCTTCGAAATTCACCCCTCCACTTT; J: TRBJ1-6; D: NA; V: TRBV5-6; size: once
CDR3: CASSQDRQGNTPLHF; DNA: TGTGCCAGCAGCCAAGATCGACAGGGAAATACACCCCTCCACTTT; J: TRBJ1-6; D: TRBD1; V: TRBV4-2; size: NA
CDR3: CASSLEELLVTIRTMDTQYF; DNA: TGTGCCAGCAGCCTAGAGGAGTTGTTGGTTACGATCAGGACTATGGATACGCAGTATTTT; J: TRBJ2-3; D: NA; V: TRBV11-3; size: NA
CDR3: CATSRDRAISSGANVLTF; DNA: TGTGCCACCAGCAGAGACAGGGCTATTAGCTCTGGGGCCAACGTCCTGACTTTC; J: TRBJ2-6; D: NA; V: TRBV15; size: NA
CDR3: CASSETSGKAGELFF; DNA: TGTGCCAGCAGTGAGACTAGTGGAAAGGCCGGGGAGCTGTTTTTT; J: TRBJ2-2; D: NA; V: TRBV2; size: NA
CDR3: CASSLTIGTLYNEQFF; DNA: TGTGCCAGCAGCTTAACTATAGGGACACTCTACAATGAGCAGTTCTTC; J: TRBJ2-1; D: NA; V: TRBV7-3; size: NA
CDR3: CASSVEGRGNSPLHF; DNA: TGTGCCAGCAGCGTAGAGGGAAGGGGCAATTCACCCCTCCACTTT; J: TRBJ1-6; D: NA; V: TRBV9; size: once
CDR3: CASSEGDRGADTQYF; DNA: TGTGCCAGCAGTGAAGGGGACAGGGGAGCAGATACGCAGTATTTT; J: TRBJ2-3; D: TRBD1; V: TRBV6-1; size: NA
CDR3: CASSSGRGQETQYF; DNA: TGCGCCAGCAGCTCGGGTAGGGGCCAAGAGACCCAGTACTTC; J: TRBJ2-5; D: NA; V: TRBV5-1; size: once
CDR3: CSGRGGAANEQFF; DNA: TGCAGCGGGAGGGGGGGGGCTGCCAATGAGCAGTTCTTC; J: TRBJ2-1; D: NA; V: TRBV29-1; size: NA
CDR3: CASSYSIRTPFNEQFF; DNA: TGTGCCAGCAGTTACTCGATACGGACTCCGTTCAATGAGCAGTTCTTC; J: TRBJ2-1; D: NA; V: TRBV6-5; size: NA
CDR3: CASSFRGHSNQPQHF; DNA: TGTGCCAGCAGTTTTAGGGGGCATAGCAATCAGCCCCAGCATTTT; J: TRBJ1-5; D: TRBD1; V: TRBV27; size: NA
CDR3: CASSDGLAGISGANVLTF; DNA: TGTGCCAGCAGTGATGGACTAGCGGGAATCTCTGGGGCCAACGTCCTGACTTTC; J: TRBJ2-6; D: TRBD2; V: TRBV6-4; size: few
CDR3: CASSLGGRNNEQFF; DNA: TGTGCCAGTAGTTTGGGGGGAAGAAACAATGAGCAGTTCTTC; J: TRBJ2-1; D: NA; V: TRBV19; size: NA
CDR3: CASSRRGTQYF; DNA: TGTGCCAGCTCCCGACGAGGGACCCAGTACTTC; J: TRBJ2-5; D: NA; V: TRBV18; size: NA
CDR3: CASTRTSQNTEAFF; DNA: TGTGCCAGCACCCGGACAAGTCAGAACACTGAAGCTTTCTTT; J: TRBJ1-1; D: NA; V: TRBV28; size: NA
CDR3: CASSERGGDTDTQYF; DNA: TGTGCCAGCAGCGAGCGGGGGGGGGACACAGATACGCAGTATTTT; J: TRBJ2-3; D: TRBD2; V: TRBV7-3; size: NA
CDR3: CASSIKASGTTGELFF; DNA: TGTGCCAGTAGTATAAAGGCTAGCGGAACTACCGGGGAGCTGTTTTTT; J: TRBJ2-2; D: TRBD2; V: TRBV19; size: NA
CDR3: CASSVRTGGTEAFF; DNA: TGTGCCAGCAGCGTGCGGACAGGGGGCACTGAAGCTTTCTTT; J: TRBJ1-1; D: TRBD1; V: TRBV9; size: NA
CDR3: CASSLTGNYEQYF; DNA: TGCGCCAGCAGCTTGACAGGGAACTACGAGCAGTACTTC; J: TRBJ2-7; D: NA; V: TRBV5-1; size: NA
CDR3: CASSRDSGGRTQYF; DNA: TGTGCCAGCAGCCGGGACAGCGGCGGTCGGACCCAGTACTTC; J: TRBJ2-5; D: TRBD1; V: TRBV5-5; size: NA
CDR3: CASSYPAGLPRGGYTF; DNA: TGTGCCAGCAGTTACCCAGCGGGACTCCCGAGGGGCGGCTACACCTTC; J: TRBJ1-2; D: NA; V: TRBV6-6; size: once
CDR3: CASSAAGGRRYNEQFF; DNA: TGTGCCAGCAGCGCCGCCGGGGGAAGAAGATACAATGAGCAGTTCTTC; J: TRBJ2-1; D: NA; V: TRBV9; size: NA
CDR3: CASSRTAGSYEQYF; DNA: TGTGCCAGCAGCCGGACAGCCGGCTCCTACGAGCAGTACTTC; J: TRBJ2-7; D: NA; V: TRBV6-5; size: NA
CDR3: CASSIDLTGDSPLHF; DNA: TGTGCCAGTAGTATAGATTTGACAGGAGATTCACCCCTCCACTTT; J: TRBJ1-6; D: NA; V: TRBV19; size: NA
CDR3: CASSRGQGNSPLHF; DNA: TGTGCCAGTAGCCGAGGACAGGGTAATTCACCCCTCCACTTT; J: TRBJ1-6; D: TRBD1; V: TRBV19; size: few
CDR3: CASSQQGLGGREQFF; DNA: TGTGCCAGCAGCCAACAGGGACTAGGAGGGAGGGAGCAGTTCTTC; J: TRBJ2-1; D: TRBD2; V: TRBV7-2; size: NA
CDR3: CATSRDLGSNEQFF; DNA: TGTGCCACCAGCAGAGATCTGGGGAGCAATGAGCAGTTCTTC; J: TRBJ2-1; D: NA; V: TRBV15; size: NA
CDR3: CASRAGQGNQPQHF; DNA: TGTGCCAGCAGGGCGGGACAGGGCAATCAGCCCCAGCATTTT; J: TRBJ1-5; D: TRBD1; V: TRBV6-5; size: NA
CDR3: CASSLGIAGYEQYF; DNA: TGTGCCAGCAGCTTAGGTATCGCGGGTTACGAGCAGTACTTC; J: TRBJ2-7; D: NA; V: TRBV7-2; size: NA
CDR3: CASSQELSDTQYF; DNA: TGTGCCAGCAGCCAAGAACTAAGCGATACGCAGTATTTT; J: TRBJ2-3; D: NA; V: TRBV14; size: NA
CDR3: CASSIDRVGRNSNQPQHF; DNA: TGTGCCAGTAGTATAGATCGGGTTGGTAGGAATAGCAATCAGCCCCAGCATTTT; J: TRBJ1-5; D: NA; V: TRBV19; size: NA
CDR3: CASSTATSPTYEQYF; DNA: TGTGCCAGTAGTACCGCGACTAGTCCCACCTACGAGCAGTACTTC; J: TRBJ2-7; D: NA; V: TRBV19; size: NA
CDR3: CASSFGQGISYEQYF; DNA: TGTGCCAGCAGCTTCGGACAGGGGATCTCCTACGAGCAGTACTTC; J: TRBJ2-7; D: TRBD1; V: TRBV11-2; size: NA
CDR3: CASSPLRTGGDYGYTF; DNA: TGTGCCAGCAGCCCACTCCGGACAGGGGGTGACTATGGCTACACCTTC; J: TRBJ1-2; D: TRBD1; V: TRBV7-9; size: medium-sized
CDR3: CASRLTTSGGFEQFF; DNA: TGTGCCAGCAGGCTGACGACTAGCGGGGGTTTTGAGCAGTTCTTC; J: TRBJ2-1; D: TRBD2; V: TRBV27; size: NA